A selection of T cell receptor beta chains follows, all from one sample in a study of blood T cell repertoires in COVID-19. The method was immunoSEQ multiplex PCR; TCRdb's version includes in-frame clones alone and lacks a portion of them. The sample has approximately 21,000 clones, nearly 75% seen once; the top ten hold around 21%. The sequenced sample was peripheral blood. All receptors derive from a human donor in a cohort sampled during active or convalescent COVID-19. The CDR3 runs from the conserved cysteine through the conserved F or W. Each record gives: clone size, J gene, V gene, D gene, CDR3 protein, CDR3 DNA. A D gene is named only where the DNA matches it firmly. Where a row states a size, it is once, few, many or the class of an expanded clone; other rows omit it.

.,TRBJ1-4,TRBV7-2,.,CASSSRRQSFNEKLFF,TGTGCCAGCAGCTCTCGTAGACAGTCCTTTAATGAAAAACTGTTTTTT
.,TRBJ1-1,TRBV28,TRBD1,CASSGQGARNTEAFF,TGTGCCAGCAGCGGTCAGGGGGCGCGGAACACTGAAGCTTTCTTT
.,TRBJ2-1,TRBV19,TRBD1,CASKDRDLLYNEQFF,TGTGCCAGTAAAGACAGGGACCTACTTTACAATGAGCAGTTCTTC
.,TRBJ2-7,TRBV14,TRBD2,CASSLWGLAGSSSYEQYF,TGTGCCAGCAGCCTCTGGGGACTAGCGGGGTCGAGCTCCTACGAGCAGTACTTC
.,TRBJ2-1,TRBV5-1,TRBD1,CASSLADRGSYNEQFF,TGCGCCAGCAGCTTGGCAGACAGGGGCTCCTACAATGAGCAGTTCTTC
.,TRBJ2-1,TRBV6-2/TRBV6-3,TRBD2,CASSYVAGGTSSYNEQFF,TGTGCCAGCAGTTACGTAGCGGGGGGCACGAGCTCCTACAATGAGCAGTTCTTC
few,TRBJ1-1,TRBV7-2,.,CASSLSELAGWNTEAFF,TGTGCCAGCAGCTTATCAGAGTTGGCAGGGTGGAACACTGAAGCTTTCTTT
.,TRBJ1-2,TRBV6-6,.,CASSPGYLKGYTF,TGTGCCAGCAGCCCAGGATACCTTAAGGGCTACACCTTC
.,TRBJ2-2,TRBV2,.,CASRGGQANTGELFF,TGTGCCAGCAGGGGGGGGCAGGCGAACACCGGGGAGCTGTTTTTT
.,TRBJ2-2,TRBV14,.,CASSPHQVSGELFF,TGTGCCAGCAGCCCTCATCAGGTTTCAGGGGAGCTGTTTTTT
.,TRBJ1-3,TRBV20-1,.,CSASPGLSGNTIYF,TGCAGTGCTAGTCCGGGACTCTCTGGAAACACCATATATTTT
.,TRBJ2-3,TRBV5-1,.,CASSLAGSNTQYF,TGCGCCAGCAGCTTGGCCGGTAGCAATACGCAGTATTTT
.,TRBJ2-2,TRBV7-6,TRBD2,CASRGLAGNTGELFF,TGTGCCAGCAGAGGACTAGCGGGTAACACCGGGGAGCTGTTTTTT
many,TRBJ1-1,TRBV6-6,TRBD1,CASSKTGSMNTEAFF,TGTGCCAGCAGCAAGACAGGGTCCATGAACACTGAAGCTTTCTTT
.,TRBJ2-1,TRBV19,.,CASSMETLNTGNEQFF,TGTGCCAGTAGTATGGAGACCCTTAATACCGGGAATGAGCAGTTCTTC
.,TRBJ1-3,TRBV6-1,.,CASSRGQGNTIYF,TGTGCCAGCAGTCGCGGACAGGGAAACACCATATATTTT
.,TRBJ2-1,TRBV9,.,CASSVGETARWQFF,TGTGCCAGCAGCGTAGGAGAGACTGCCCGCTGGCAGTTCTTC
.,TRBJ2-3,TRBV7-2,TRBD2,CASSLGGSGIVDTQYF,TGTGCCAGCAGCTTGGGTGGTAGCGGGATCGTAGATACGCAGTATTTT
.,TRBJ2-1,TRBV19,.,CASSPRGSTNEQFF,TGTGCCAGTAGTCCAAGAGGGTCCACCAATGAGCAGTTCTTC
.,TRBJ2-5,TRBV6-5,TRBD2,CASSYQGTSVETQYF,TGTGCCAGCAGTTACCAGGGGACTAGTGTCGAGACCCAGTACTTC
.,TRBJ2-3,TRBV5-1,TRBD2,CASSSYFPWTSAPDTQYF,TGCGCCAGCAGCTCATACTTCCCGTGGACTAGCGCCCCAGATACGCAGTATTTT
.,TRBJ1-5,TRBV28,TRBD1,CASRRTGRNQPQHF,TGTGCCAGCAGAAGGACAGGGCGCAATCAGCCCCAGCATTTT
.,TRBJ1-2,TRBV2,.,CASSSDRNYGYTF,TGTGCCAGCAGCAGCGACAGAAACTATGGCTACACCTTC
.,TRBJ2-3,TRBV29-1,TRBD2,CSVDVTGGLYTQYF,TGCAGCGTTGACGTAACGGGGGGGCTGTATACGCAGTATTTT
.,TRBJ2-1,TRBV28,.,CASTNLGTSSYNEQFF,TGTGCCAGCACCAATTTGGGGACTTCATCTTACAATGAGCAGTTCTTC
.,TRBJ2-1,TRBV10-1,TRBD2,CATSWSPGTSGRVNNEQFF,TGCGCCACCAGCTGGTCCCCCGGGACTAGCGGGAGGGTCAACAATGAGCAGTTCTTC
.,TRBJ1-6,TRBV5-1,.,CASSLAGGGNREPLHF,TGCGCCAGCAGCTTGGCCGGGGGTGGAAACCGTGAACCCCTCCACTTT
.,TRBJ1-4,TRBV2,TRBD1,CASNRGQGEKLFF,TGTGCCTCGAACAGGGGGCAAGGAGAAAAACTGTTTTTT
.,TRBJ2-5,TRBV29-1,.,CSVEVAGKNDETQYF,TGCAGCGTTGAAGTTGCAGGCAAGAATGACGAGACCCAGTACTTC
.,TRBJ1-1,TRBV5-1,.,CASSLSQGEAFF,TGCGCCAGCAGCTTGTCCCAGGGTGAAGCTTTCTTT
many,TRBJ2-2,TRBV6-2/TRBV6-3,TRBD1,CASSYSGTGRGTGELFF,TGTGCCAGCAGTTACTCCGGGACAGGGAGAGGGACCGGGGAGCTGTTTTTT
.,TRBJ2-3,TRBV5-1,TRBD1,CASTIDRVGDTQYF,TGCGCCAGCACCATTGACAGGGTTGGAGATACGCAGTATTTT
.,TRBJ2-1,TRBV6-5,.,CASSSVNRYNEQFF,TGTGCCAGCAGTTCGGTGAACCGATACAATGAGCAGTTCTTC
.,TRBJ2-3,TRBV19,TRBD1,CASSIAGTGGFVDTQYF,TGTGCCAGTAGTATAGCCGGGACAGGGGGCTTTGTAGATACGCAGTATTTT
.,TRBJ1-1,TRBV27,TRBD1,CASSASAGGGNEAFF,TGTGCCAGCAGTGCCTCGGCAGGGGGTGGTAATGAAGCTTTCTTT
.,TRBJ1-5,TRBV14,.,CASSQGVVEPQHF,TGTGCCAGCAGCCAAGGCGTAGTTGAGCCCCAGCATTTT
.,TRBJ1-4,TRBV18,.,CASSPNVQGPEKLFF,TGTGCCAGCTCACCAAATGTACAGGGCCCTGAAAAACTGTTTTTT
.,TRBJ2-7,TRBV7-9,.,CASSFPPEVSYEQYF,TGTGCCAGCAGCTTCCCCCCTGAGGTTTCCTACGAGCAGTACTTC
.,TRBJ2-1,TRBV25-1,.,CASSDHTRDYNEQFF,TGTGCCAGCAGTGACCACACCAGGGATTACAATGAGCAGTTCTTC